Presented here are 8 T cell receptor beta chains from one specimen sequenced in a study of blood T cells in healthy people across ages. Then a second PCR, running about 6 to 12 cycles, was carried out with a sample-barcoded 5' primer and a J-beta primer mix. Using its own MiXCR run on the 5' RACE reads, TCRdb lists one record per CDR3 protein. Found here are 870,000 or so distinct CDR3 sequences, more than 25% of them singletons; the top ten hold roughly 17%. Sequenced material: blood. The source is a woman of 80 years or more in good health.

Turning to this clonotype: A single base separates this from a much larger clone, so it may be a read error. V is TRBV12-3 or TRBV12-4 and J is TRBJ2-5; D ambiguous. The CDR3 extends over 12 amino acids. CDR3 sequence reads: CAGSLLVETQYF. For the CDR3, the DNA is TGTGCCGGCAGTTTATTAGTAGAGACCCAGTACTTC.

This clonotype has ten or more counts. The rearrangement links TRBV12-3 or TRBV12-4 to TRBJ1-2; D remains ambiguous. The CDR3 totals 13 residues. V dropped 5 bases and J dropped 4 bases, with 11 bases sitting between them. CDR3 bases: TGTGCCAGCAGTCCCACAGCCGCCTATGGCTACACCTTC. Protein product: CASSPTAAYGYTF.

This clonotype has more than one count but fewer than ten. The chain uses TRBV20-1 and TRBJ2-5, with 8 bases aligning to TRBD2. This CDR3 has 12 residues. The germline CDR1 and CDR2 sequences are DFQATT and SNEGSKA (reference sequence). The CDR3 loop reads CRAREGGKTQYF. The CDR3 nucleotides read TGCAGGGCTCGGGAGGGGGGGAAGACCCAGTACTTC.

This clonotype occurred once. A much larger clone differs by one base, so this may be a read error. The rearrangement links TRBV27 to TRBJ2-1, with a possible D match to TRBD2 (7 bases). This CDR3 is 15 amino acids long. CDR1 is MNHEY and CDR2 is SMNVEV in the germline V gene (reference sequence). Trimming removed 6 bases at V and 13 bases at J, with 25 bases between. CDR3 DNA sequence: TGTGCCAGCAGCTCCTGGGGGGGCGCGCGCGAGACCCAGTTCTTC. This gives the protein CASSSWGGARETQFF.

This clonotype was observed at least ten times. This chain links TRBV11-2 with TRBJ2-3; the D is unclear. The CDR3 contains 16 residues. V was clipped by 1 base and J by 1 base, with 12 bases between them. In germline, CDR1 is SGHAT, CDR2 FQNNGV. Here the CDR3 reads CASSLGGFAGTDTQYF. The CDR3 coding sequence is TGTGCCAGCAGCTTAGGGGGATTCGCTGGCACAGATACGCAGTATTTT.

This clonotype has at least ten counts. CDR3 sequence (DNA): TGTGCCAGCAGCTTGGACGGGTTAGCCAAAAACATTCAGTACTTC. Protein: CASSLDGLAKNIQYF. The chain combines TRBV5-6 with TRBJ2-4; no clear D gene. This CDR3 spans 15 amino acids. Germline values: CDR1 SGHDT, CDR2 YYEEEE. V dropped 0 bases and J dropped 0 bases, with 7 bases sitting between them.

This clonotype has at least ten counts. The gene calls are TRBV2 and TRBJ2-1; no definite D call. Looked up from germline, CDR1 is SNHLY and CDR2 is FYNNEI. The length of the CDR3 is 12 residues. Trimming took off 7 bases at V and 8 bases at J, with 12 bases between the two ends. The DNA for the CDR3 is TGTGCCAGCAAGGCTCAGGTCCATGAGCAGTTCTTC. As protein: CASKAQVHEQFF. The full variable domain, rest sourced from reference TRBV2 and TRBJ2-1, is EPEVTQTPSHQVTQMGQEVILRCVPISNHLYFYWYRQILGQKVEFLVSFYNNEISEKSEIFDDQFSVERPDGSNFTLKIRSTKLEDSAMYFCASKAQVHEQFFGPGTRLTVL.

A note on this clonotype: A much larger clone differs from this one at a single base, so this may be a read error. The chain recombines TRBV6-2 or TRBV6-3 with TRBJ2-1; 8 bases are shared with TRBD2. The CDR3 is 14 amino acids. V trimming: 6 bases; J trimming: 2 bases; junction bases outside the gene matches: 3. Germline V CDR1 and CDR2: MNHEY, SVGEGT. The CDR3 loop is CASRKRGTYNEQFF. As DNA, the CDR3 is TGTGCCAGCAGGAAGCGGGGGACCTACAATGAGCAGTTCTTC.